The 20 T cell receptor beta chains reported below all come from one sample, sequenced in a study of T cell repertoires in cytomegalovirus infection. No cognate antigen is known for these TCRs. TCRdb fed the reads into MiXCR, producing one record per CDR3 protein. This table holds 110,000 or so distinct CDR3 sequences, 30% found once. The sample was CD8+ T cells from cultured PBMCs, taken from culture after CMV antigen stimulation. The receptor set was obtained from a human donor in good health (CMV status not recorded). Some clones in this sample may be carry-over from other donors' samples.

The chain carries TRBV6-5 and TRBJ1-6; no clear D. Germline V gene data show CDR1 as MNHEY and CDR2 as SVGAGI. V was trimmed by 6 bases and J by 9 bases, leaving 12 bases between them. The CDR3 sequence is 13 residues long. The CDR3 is CASSDEGGSPLHF. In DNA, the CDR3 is TGTGCCAGCAGCGACGAGGGCGGTTCACCCCTCCACTTT.

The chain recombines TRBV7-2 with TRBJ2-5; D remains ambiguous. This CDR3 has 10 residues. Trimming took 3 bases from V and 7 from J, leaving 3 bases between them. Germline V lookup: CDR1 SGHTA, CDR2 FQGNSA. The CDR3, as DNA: TGTGCCAGCAGCTTGGGGACCCAGTACTTC. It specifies CASSLGTQYF.

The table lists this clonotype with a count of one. CDR3 loop: CASSLVGALTYEQYF. In DNA, the CDR3 is TGTGCCAGCAGCTTAGTAGGGGCCTTAACCTACGAGCAGTACTTC. The chain has TRBV7-4 and TRBJ2-7; possibly TRBD1 for D (5 bases). V was shortened by 1 base and J by 2 bases, with 12 bases between the two germline ends. Germline V CDR1 and CDR2: SGHVT, SQSDAQ. The CDR3 sequence is 15 residues long.

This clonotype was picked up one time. The CDR3 bases are TGTGCCAGCAGCCCCGGACGCTGGGTGGGGGAGACCCAGTACTTC. As protein: CASSPGRWVGETQYF. The chain recombines TRBV5-6 with TRBJ2-5; D remains unclear. The V and J ends lost 4 bases and 5 bases respectively, with 18 bases between them. CDR3 length: 15 residues. Germline V gives CDR1 SGHDT, CDR2 YYEEEE.

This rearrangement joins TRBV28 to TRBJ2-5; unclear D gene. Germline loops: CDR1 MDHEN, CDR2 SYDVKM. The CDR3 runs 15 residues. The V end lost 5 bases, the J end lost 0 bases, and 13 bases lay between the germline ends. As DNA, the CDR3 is TGTGCCAGCAGTCGCGGTGCGGTGTACCAAGAGACCCAGTACTTC. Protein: CASSRGAVYQETQYF. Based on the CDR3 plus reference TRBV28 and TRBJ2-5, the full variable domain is DVKVTQSSRYLVKRTGEKVFLECVQDMDHENMFWYRQDPGLGLRLIYFSYDVKMKEKGDIPEGYSVSREKKERFSLILESASTNQTSMYLCASSRGAVYQETQYFGPGTRLLVL.

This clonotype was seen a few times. Written as DNA, the CDR3 is TGTGCCAGCAGTTACTCTGGCGGCACAGATACGCAGTATTTT. Translating it yields CASSYSGGTDTQYF. The gene calls are TRBV6-6 and TRBJ2-3; unclear D gene. Trimming removed 0 bases from V and 1 base from J, with 5 bases in between. The CDR3 has 14 residues. CDR1 and CDR2 (germline): MNHNY, SVGAGI (reference sequence).

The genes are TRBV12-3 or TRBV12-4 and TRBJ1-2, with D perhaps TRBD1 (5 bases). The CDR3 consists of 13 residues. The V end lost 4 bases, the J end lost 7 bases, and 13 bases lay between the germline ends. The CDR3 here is CASSSGTEGGYTF. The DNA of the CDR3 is TGTGCCAGCAGTTCCGGGACGGAAGGTGGCTACACCTTC.

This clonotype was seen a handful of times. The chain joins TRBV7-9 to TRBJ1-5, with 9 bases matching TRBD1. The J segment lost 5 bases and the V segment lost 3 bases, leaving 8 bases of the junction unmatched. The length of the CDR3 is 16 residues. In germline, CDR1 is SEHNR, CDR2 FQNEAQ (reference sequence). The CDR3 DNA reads TGTGCCAGCAGCTTCGCCTCGGGACAGGGTGATCAGCCCCAGCATTTT. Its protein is CASSFASGQGDQPQHF. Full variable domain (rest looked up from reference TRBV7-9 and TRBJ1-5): DTGVSQNPRHKITKRGQNVTFRCDPISEHNRLYWYRQTLGQGPEFLTYFQNEAQLEKSRLLSDRFSAERPKGSFSTLEIQRTEQGDSAMYLCASSFASGQGDQPQHFGDGTRLSIL.

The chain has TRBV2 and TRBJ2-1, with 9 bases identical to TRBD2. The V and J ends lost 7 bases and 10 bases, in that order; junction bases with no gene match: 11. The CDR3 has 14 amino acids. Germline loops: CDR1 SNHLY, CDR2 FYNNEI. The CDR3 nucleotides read TGTGCCAGCAACCTAGCGGGATACCAGGGGGAGCAGTTCTTC. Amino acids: CASNLAGYQGEQFF.

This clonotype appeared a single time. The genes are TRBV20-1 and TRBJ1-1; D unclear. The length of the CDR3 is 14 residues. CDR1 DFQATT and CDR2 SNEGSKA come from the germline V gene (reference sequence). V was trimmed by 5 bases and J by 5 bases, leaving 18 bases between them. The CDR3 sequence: CSAAPPWRLTEAFF. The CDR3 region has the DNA TGCAGTGCTGCCCCTCCTTGGAGGCTAACTGAAGCTTTCTTT.

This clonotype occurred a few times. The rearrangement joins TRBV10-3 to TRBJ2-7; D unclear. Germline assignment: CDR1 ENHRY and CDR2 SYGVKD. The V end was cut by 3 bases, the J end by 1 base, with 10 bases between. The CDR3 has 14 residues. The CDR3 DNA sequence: TGTGCCATCAGTGAAGCCCCCAGATCCTACGAGCAGTACTTC. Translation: CAISEAPRSYEQYF.

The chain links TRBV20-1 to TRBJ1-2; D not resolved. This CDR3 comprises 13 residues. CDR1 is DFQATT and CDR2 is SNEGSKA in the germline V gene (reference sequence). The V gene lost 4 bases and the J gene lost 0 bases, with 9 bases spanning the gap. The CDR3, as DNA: TGCAGTGCTATAAAGGGCTCTAACTATGGCTACACCTTC. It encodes CSAIKGSNYGYTF.

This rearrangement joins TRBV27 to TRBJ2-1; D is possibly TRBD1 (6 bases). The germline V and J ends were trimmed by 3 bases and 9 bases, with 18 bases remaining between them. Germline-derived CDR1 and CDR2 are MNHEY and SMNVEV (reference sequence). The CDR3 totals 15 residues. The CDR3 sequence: CASSFLNRVEAEQFF. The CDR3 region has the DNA TGTGCCAGCAGTTTTCTCAACAGGGTAGAGGCTGAGCAGTTCTTC.

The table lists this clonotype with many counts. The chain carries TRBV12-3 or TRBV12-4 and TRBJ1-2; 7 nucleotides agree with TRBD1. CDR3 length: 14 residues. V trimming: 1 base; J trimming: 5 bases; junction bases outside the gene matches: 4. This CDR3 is CASSLVNRGYGYTF. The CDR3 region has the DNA TGTGCCAGCAGTTTAGTCAACAGGGGATATGGCTACACCTTC.

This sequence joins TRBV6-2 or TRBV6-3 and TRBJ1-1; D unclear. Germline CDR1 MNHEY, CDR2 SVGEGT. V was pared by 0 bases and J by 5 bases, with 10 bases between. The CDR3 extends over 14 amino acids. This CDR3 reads CASSYSIFRTEAFF. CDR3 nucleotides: TGTGCCAGCAGTTACTCGATCTTCAGGACTGAAGCTTTCTTT.

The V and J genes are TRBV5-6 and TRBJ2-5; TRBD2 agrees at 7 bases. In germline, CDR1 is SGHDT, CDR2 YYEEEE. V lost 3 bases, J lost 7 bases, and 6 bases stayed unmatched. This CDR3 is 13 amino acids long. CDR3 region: CASSSPPGGTQYF. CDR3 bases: TGTGCCAGCAGCTCCCCCCCGGGAGGGACCCAGTACTTC. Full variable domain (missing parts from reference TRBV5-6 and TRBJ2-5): DAGVTQSPTHLIKTRGQQVTLRCSPKSGHDTVSWYQQALGQGPQFIFQYYEEEERQRGNFPDRFSGHQFPNYSSELNVNALLLGDSALYLCASSSPPGGTQYFGPGTRLLVL.

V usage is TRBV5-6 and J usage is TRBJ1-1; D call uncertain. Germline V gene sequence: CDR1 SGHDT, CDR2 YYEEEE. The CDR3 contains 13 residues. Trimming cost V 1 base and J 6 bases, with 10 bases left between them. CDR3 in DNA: TGTGCCAGCAGCTTGTCGGGAGTCCCTGAAGCTTTCTTT. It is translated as CASSLSGVPEAFF. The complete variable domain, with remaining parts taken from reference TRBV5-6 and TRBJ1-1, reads DAGVTQSPTHLIKTRGQQVTLRCSPKSGHDTVSWYQQALGQGPQFIFQYYEEEERQRGNFPDRFSGHQFPNYSSELNVNALLLGDSALYLCASSLSGVPEAFFGQGTRLTVV.

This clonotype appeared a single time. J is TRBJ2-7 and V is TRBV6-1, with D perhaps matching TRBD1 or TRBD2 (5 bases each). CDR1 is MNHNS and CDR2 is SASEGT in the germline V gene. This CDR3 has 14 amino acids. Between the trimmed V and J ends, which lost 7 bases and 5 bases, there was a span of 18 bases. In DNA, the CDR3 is TGTGCCAGCATCGGGACGAAGGAGGTACACGAGCAGTACTTC. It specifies CASIGTKEVHEQYF.

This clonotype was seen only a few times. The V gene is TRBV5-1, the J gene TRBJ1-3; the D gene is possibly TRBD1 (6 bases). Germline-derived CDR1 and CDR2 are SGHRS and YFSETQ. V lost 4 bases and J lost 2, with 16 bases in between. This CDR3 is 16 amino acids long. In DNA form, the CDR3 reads TGCGCCAGCAGCCTCGGGAGGGGGAACCCTGGAAACACCATATATTTT. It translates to CASSLGRGNPGNTIYF.

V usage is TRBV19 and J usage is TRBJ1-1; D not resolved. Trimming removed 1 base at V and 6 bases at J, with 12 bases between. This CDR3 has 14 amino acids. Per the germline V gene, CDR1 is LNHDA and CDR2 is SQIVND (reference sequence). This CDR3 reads CASSIAPRSPEAFF. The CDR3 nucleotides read TGTGCCAGTAGTATAGCCCCGCGGAGCCCTGAAGCTTTCTTT.